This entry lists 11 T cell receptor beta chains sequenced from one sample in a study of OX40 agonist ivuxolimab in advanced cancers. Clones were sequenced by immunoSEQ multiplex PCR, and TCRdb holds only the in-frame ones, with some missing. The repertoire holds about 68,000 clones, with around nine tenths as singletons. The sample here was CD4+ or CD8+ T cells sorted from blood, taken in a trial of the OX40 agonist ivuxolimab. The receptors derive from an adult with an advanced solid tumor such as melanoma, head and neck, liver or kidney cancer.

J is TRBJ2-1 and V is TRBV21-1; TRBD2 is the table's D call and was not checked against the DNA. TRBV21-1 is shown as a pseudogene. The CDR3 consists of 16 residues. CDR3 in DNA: TGTGCCAGCAGCAACGGGCGGGAGGGCCCAAGCAATGAGCAGTTCTTC. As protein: CASSNGREGPSNEQFF.

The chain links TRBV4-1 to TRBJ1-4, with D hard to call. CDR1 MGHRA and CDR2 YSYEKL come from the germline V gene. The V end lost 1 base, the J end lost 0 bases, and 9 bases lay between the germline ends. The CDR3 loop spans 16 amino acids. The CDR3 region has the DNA TGCGCCAGCAGCCAAGGGGGATCTGCAACTAATGAAAAACTGTTTTTT. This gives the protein CASSQGGSATNEKLFF.

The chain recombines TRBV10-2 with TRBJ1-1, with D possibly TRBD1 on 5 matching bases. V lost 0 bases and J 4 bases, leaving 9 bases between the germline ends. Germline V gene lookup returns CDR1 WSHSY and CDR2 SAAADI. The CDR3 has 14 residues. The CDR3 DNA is TGCGCCAGCAGTGAGTCTCCCGGGGGCACTGAAGCTTTCTTT. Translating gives CASSESPGGTEAFF.

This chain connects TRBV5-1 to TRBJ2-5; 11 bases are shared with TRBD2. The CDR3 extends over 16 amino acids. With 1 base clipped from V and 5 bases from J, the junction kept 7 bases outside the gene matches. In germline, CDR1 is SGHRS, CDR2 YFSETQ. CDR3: CASSLNLAGGGETQYF. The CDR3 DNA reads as TGCGCCAGCAGCTTGAACCTAGCGGGGGGCGGGGAGACCCAGTACTTC.

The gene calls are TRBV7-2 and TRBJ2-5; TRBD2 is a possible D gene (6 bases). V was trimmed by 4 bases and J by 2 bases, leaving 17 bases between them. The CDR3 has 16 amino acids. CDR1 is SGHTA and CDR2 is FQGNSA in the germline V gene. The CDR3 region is CASSWGGTSPQETQYF. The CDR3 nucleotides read TGTGCCAGCAGCTGGGGCGGGACGTCACCACAAGAGACCCAGTACTTC. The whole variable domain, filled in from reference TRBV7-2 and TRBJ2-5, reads GAGVSQSPSNKVTEKGKDVELRCDPISGHTALYWYRQSLGQGLEFLIYFQGNSAPDKSGLPSDRFSAERTGGSVSTLTIQRTQQEDSAVYLCASSWGGTSPQETQYFGPGTRLLVL.

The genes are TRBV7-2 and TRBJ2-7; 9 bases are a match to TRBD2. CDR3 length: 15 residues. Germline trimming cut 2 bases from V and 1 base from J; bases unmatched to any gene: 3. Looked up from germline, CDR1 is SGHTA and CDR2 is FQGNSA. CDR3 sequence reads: CASSLSSGASYEQYF. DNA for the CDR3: TGTGCCAGCAGCTTATCTAGCGGGGCTTCCTACGAGCAGTACTTC.

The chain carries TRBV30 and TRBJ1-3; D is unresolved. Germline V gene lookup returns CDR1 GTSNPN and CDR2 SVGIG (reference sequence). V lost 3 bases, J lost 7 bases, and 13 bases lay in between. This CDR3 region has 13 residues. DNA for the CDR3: TGTGCCTGGAGCCAGGACGTCCGGAACACCATATATTTT. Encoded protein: CAWSQDVRNTIYF.

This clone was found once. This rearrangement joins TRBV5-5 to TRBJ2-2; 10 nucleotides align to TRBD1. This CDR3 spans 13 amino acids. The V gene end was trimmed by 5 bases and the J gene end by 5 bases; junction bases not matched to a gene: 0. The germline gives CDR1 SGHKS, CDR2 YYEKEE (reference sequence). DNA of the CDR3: TGTGCCAGCAGGGGACAGGGGACCGGGGAGCTGTTTTTT. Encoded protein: CASRGQGTGELFF.

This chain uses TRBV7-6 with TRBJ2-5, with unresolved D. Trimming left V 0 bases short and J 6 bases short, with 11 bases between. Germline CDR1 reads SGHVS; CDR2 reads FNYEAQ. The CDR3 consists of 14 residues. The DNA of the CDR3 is TGTGCCAGCAGCTTAGCAAAGAATTTAAAGACCCAGTACTTC. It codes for CASSLAKNLKTQYF.

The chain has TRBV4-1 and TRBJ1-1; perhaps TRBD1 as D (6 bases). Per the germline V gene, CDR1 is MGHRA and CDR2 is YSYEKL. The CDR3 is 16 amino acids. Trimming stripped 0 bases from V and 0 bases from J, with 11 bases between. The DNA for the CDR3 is TGCGCCAGCAGCCAAGAGGGGACACTATTGAACACTGAAGCTTTCTTT. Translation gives CASSQEGTLLNTEAFF.

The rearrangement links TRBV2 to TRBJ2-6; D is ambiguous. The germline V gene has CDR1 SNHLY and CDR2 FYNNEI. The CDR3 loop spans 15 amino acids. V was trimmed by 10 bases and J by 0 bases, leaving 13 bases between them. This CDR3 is CATLLTLSGANVLTF. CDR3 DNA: TGTGCCACCTTGCTTACGCTCTCTGGGGCCAACGTCCTGACTTTC.